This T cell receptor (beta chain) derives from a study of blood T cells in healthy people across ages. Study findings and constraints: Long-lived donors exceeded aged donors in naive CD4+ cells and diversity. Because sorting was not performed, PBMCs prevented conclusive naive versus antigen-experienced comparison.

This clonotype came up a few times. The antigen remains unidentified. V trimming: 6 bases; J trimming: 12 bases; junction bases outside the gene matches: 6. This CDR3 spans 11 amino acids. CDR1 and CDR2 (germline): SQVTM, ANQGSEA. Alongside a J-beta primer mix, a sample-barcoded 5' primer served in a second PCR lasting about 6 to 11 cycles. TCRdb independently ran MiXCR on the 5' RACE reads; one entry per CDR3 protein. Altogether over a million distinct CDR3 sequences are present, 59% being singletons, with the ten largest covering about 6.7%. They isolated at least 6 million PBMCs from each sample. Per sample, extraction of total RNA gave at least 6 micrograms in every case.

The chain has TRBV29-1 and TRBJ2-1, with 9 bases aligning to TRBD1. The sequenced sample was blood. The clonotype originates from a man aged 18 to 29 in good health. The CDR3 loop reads CSVAPGQGQFF. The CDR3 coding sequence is TGCAGCGTGGCCCCGGGACAGGGGCAGTTCTTC.